The entry that follows covers one T cell receptor (beta chain) sequence. What it binds is not known. The sample is drawn from a study of cytomegalovirus exposure and HLA in healthy donors. Overall study: A preliminary data release comprised 80 million to 95 million unique TCRs obtained from HLA-typed donors. Study-wide findings and caveats: In an earlier analysis, most TCR beta V segments were productive about 87% or about 30% of the time. Associated with cytomegalovirus, according to the listing, were 150 to 200 TCR beta chains.

With 60 Vbeta and 13 Jbeta primers, the PCR was carried out. Sequencing was performed with immunoSEQ multiplex PCR; in TCRdb, only in-frame clones are kept and a portion is missing. The sample includes about 82,000 clones, roughly four fifths of them seen just once. The V gene's germline CDR1 is SQVTM and CDR2 ANQGSEA. This CDR3 contains 15 residues. With V trimmed by 4 bases and J by 0 bases, 4 bases remained unmatched. The TCR comes from a woman between 45 and 60 years old in good health and CMV-seropositive. V is TRBV29-1 and J is TRBJ1-4, with 8 bases fitting TRBD1. Material: PBMCs. CDR3 sequence reads: CSVGRTGTTNEKLFF. CDR3 bases: TGCAGCGTTGGAAGGACAGGGACAACTAATGAAAAACTGTTTTTT. The entire variable domain, with the rest obtained from reference TRBV29-1 and TRBJ1-4, is as follows: SAVISQKPSRDICQRGTSLTIQCQVDSQVTMMFWYRQQPGQSLTLIATANQGSEATYESGFVIDKFPISRPNLTFSTLTVSNMSPEDSSIYLCSVGRTGTTNEKLFFGSGTQLSVL.